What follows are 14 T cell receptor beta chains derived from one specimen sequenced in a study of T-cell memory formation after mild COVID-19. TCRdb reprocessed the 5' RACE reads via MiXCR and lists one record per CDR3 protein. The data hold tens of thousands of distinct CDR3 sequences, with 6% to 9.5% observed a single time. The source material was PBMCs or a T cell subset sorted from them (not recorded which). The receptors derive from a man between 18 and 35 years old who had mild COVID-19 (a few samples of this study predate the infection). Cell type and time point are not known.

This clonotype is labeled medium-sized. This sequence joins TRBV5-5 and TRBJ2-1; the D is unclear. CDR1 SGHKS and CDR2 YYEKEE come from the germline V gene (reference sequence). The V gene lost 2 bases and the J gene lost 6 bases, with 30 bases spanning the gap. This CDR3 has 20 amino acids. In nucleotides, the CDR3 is TGTGCCAGCAGCTTTATCCTCACGGTATCGGGTCCAGCGTGGGTCAATGAGCAGTTCTTC. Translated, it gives CASSFILTVSGPAWVNEQFF.

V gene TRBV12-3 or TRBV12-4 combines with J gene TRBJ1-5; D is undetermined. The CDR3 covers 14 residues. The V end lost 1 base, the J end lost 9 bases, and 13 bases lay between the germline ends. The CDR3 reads CASSLEGSGWPQHF. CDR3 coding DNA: TGTGCCAGCAGTTTAGAAGGGAGCGGGTGGCCCCAGCATTTT.

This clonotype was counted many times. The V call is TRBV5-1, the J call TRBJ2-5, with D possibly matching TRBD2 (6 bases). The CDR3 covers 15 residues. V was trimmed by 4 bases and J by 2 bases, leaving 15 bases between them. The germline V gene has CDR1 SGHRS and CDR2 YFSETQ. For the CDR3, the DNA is TGCGCCAGCAGCGTAAGCCGGGGGAAACAAGAGACCCAGTACTTC. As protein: CASSVSRGKQETQYF.

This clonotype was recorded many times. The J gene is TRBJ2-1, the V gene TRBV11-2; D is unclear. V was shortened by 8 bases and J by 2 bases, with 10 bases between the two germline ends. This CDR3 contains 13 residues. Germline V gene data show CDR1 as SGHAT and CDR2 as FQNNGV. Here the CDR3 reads CASHFKPYNEQFF. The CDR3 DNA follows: TGTGCCAGCCATTTCAAGCCCTACAATGAGCAGTTCTTC.

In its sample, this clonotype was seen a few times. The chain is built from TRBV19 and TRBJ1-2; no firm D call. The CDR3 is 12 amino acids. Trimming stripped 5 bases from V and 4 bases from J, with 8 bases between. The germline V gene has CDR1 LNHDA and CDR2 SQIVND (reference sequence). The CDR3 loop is CASSPDSYGYTF. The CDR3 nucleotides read TGTGCCAGTAGTCCTGACTCCTATGGCTACACCTTC.

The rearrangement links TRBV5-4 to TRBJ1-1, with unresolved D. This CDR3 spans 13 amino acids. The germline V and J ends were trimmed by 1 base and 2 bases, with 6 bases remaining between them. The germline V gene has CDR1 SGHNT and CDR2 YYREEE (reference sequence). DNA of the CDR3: TGTGCCAGCAGCTTGCCAGGTAACACTGAAGCTTTCTTT. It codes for CASSLPGNTEAFF.

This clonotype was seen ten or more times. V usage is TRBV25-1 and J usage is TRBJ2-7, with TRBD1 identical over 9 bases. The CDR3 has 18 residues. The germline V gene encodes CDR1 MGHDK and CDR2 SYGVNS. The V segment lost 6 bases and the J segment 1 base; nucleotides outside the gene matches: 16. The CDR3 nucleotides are TGTGCCAGCAGCCGGGACAGGGATTCCCTACCCAAGTCCTACGAGCAGTACGTC. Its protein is CASSRDRDSLPKSYEQYV.

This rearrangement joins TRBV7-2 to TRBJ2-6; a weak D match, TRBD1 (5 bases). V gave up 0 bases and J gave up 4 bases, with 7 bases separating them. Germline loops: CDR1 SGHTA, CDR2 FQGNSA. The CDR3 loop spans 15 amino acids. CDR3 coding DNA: TGTGCCAGCAGCTTAGCAGGGGCCGGGGCCAACGTCCTGACTTTC. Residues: CASSLAGAGANVLTF.

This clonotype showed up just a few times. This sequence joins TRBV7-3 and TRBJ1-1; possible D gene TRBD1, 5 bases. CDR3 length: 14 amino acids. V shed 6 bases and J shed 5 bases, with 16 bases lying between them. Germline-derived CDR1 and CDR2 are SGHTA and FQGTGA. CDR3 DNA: TGTGCCAGCAGTCCCCAGGGTGAGGGGACTGAAGCTTTCTTT. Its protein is CASSPQGEGTEAFF. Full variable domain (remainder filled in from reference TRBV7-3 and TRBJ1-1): GAGVSQTPSNKVTEKGKYVELRCDPISGHTALYWYRQSLGQGPEFLIYFQGTGAADDSGLPNDRFFAVRPEGSVSTLKIQRTERGDSAVYLCASSPQGEGTEAFFGQGTRLTVV.

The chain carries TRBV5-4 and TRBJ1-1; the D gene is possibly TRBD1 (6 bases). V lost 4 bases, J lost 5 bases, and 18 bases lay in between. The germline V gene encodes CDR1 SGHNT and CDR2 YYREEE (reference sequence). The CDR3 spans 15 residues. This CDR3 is CASSVGASPGTEAFF. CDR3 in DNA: TGTGCCAGCAGCGTGGGGGCTTCCCCGGGAACTGAAGCTTTCTTT.

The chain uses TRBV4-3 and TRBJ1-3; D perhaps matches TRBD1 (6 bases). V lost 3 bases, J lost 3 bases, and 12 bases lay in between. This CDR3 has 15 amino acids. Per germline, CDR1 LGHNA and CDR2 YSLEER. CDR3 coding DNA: TGCGCCAGCAGCCACGGGGGCGCGGATGGAAACACCATATATTTT. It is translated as CASSHGGADGNTIYF.

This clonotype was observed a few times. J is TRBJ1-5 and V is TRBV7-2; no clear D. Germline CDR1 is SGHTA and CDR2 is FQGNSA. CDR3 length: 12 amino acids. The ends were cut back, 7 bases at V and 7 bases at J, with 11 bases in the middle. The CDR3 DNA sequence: TGTGCCAGCACCATTTACCCCCAGCCCCAGCATTTT. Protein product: CASTIYPQPQHF.

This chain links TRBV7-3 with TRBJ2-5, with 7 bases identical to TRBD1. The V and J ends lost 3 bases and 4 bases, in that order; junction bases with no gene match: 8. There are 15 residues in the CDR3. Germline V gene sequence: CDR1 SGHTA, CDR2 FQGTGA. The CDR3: CASSFQGGGGETQYF. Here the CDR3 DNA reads TGTGCCAGCAGCTTTCAAGGGGGCGGCGGAGAGACCCAGTACTTC. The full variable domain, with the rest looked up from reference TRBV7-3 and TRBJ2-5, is GAGVSQTPSNKVTEKGKYVELRCDPISGHTALYWYRQSLGQGPEFLIYFQGTGAADDSGLPNDRFFAVRPEGSVSTLKIQRTERGDSAVYLCASSFQGGGGETQYFGPGTRLLVL.

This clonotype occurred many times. CDR3 region: CASSFKRGYRETQYF. The CDR3, as DNA: TGTGCCAGCAGCTTTAAGCGGGGGTACCGGGAGACCCAGTACTTC. The chain has TRBV7-2 and TRBJ2-5, with TRBD2 matching 8 bases. The ends lost 3 bases at V and 5 bases at J; junction bases unmatched: 8. Germline V gives CDR1 SGHTA, CDR2 FQGNSA. The length of the CDR3 is 15 residues.